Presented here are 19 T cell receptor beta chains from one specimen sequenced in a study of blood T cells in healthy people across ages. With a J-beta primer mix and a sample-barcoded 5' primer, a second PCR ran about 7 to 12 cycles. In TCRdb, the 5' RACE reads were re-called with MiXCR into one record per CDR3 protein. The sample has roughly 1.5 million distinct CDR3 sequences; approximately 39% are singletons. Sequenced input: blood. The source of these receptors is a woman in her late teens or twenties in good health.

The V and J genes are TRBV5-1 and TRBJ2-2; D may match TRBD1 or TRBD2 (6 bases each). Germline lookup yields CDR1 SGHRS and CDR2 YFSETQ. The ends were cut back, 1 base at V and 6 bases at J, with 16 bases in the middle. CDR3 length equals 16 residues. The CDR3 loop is CASSLYPGAAAGELFF. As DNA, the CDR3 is TGCGCCAGCAGCTTGTATCCGGGGGCGGCGGCCGGGGAGCTGTTTTTT.

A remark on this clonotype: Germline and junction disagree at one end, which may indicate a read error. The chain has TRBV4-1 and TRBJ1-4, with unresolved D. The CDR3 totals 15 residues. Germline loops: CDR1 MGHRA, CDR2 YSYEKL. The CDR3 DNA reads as TGCGCCAGCGGCCAAGTTTTAGGCCAACCCGGAAGACTGTTTTTT. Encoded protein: CASGQVLGQPGRLFF.

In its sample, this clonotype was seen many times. The CDR3 sequence: CASSLTSSTDTQYF. The CDR3 DNA sequence: TGTGCCAGCAGCCTCACTAGCAGCACAGATACGCAGTATTTT. The chain links TRBV7-2 to TRBJ2-3; D perhaps matches TRBD2 (6 bases). Germline values: CDR1 SGHTA, CDR2 FQGNSA. Trimming left V 5 bases short and J 0 bases short, with 9 bases between. The CDR3 is made up of 14 amino acids.

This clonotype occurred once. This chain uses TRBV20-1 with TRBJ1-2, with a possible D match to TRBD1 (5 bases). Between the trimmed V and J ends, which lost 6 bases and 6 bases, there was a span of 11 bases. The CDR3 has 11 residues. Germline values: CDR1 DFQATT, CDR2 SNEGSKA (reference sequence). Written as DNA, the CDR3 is TGCAGTGCAGGACACCAGGATGGCTACACCTTC. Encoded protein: CSAGHQDGYTF.

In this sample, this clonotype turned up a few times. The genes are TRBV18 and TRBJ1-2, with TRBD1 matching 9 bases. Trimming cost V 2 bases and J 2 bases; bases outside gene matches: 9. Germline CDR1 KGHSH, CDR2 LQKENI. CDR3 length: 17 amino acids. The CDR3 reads CASSPTDRGGRNYGYTF. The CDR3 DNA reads TGTGCCAGCTCACCAACGGACAGGGGAGGAAGGAACTATGGCTACACCTTC.

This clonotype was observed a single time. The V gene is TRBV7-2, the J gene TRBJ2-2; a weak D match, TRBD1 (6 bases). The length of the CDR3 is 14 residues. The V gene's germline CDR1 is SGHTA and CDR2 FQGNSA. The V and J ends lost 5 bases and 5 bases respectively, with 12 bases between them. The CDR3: CASSPARGTGELFF. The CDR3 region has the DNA TGTGCCAGCAGCCCAGCAAGGGGGACCGGGGAGCTGTTTTTT.

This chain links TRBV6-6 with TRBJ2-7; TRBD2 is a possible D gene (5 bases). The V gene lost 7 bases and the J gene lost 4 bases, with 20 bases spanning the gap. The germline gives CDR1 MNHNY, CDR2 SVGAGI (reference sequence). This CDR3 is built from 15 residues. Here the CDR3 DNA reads TGTGCCAGCATCCCAGGCCAGCGGATTGCATACGAGCAGTACTTC. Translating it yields CASIPGQRIAYEQYF.

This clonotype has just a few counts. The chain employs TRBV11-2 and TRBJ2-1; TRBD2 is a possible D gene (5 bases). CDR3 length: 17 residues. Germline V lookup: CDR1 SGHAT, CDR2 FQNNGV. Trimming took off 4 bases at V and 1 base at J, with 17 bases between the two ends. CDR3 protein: CASSSPPAGLSYNEQFF. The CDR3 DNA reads TGTGCCAGCAGCTCTCCCCCGGCGGGTCTATCCTACAATGAGCAGTTCTTC.

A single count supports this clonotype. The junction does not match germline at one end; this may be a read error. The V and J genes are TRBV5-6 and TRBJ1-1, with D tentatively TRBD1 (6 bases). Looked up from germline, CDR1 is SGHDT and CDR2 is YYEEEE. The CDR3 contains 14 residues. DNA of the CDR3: TGTACCAGCAGCTTTCCTCAGGGGACCGCTGAAGCTTTCTTT. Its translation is CTSSFPQGTAEAFF. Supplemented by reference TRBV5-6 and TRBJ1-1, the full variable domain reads DAGVTQSPTHLIKTRGQQVTLRCSPKSGHDTVSWYQQALGQGPQFIFQYYEEEERQRGNFPDRFSGHQFPNYSSELNVNALLLGDSALYLCTSSFPQGTAEAFFGQGTRLTVV.

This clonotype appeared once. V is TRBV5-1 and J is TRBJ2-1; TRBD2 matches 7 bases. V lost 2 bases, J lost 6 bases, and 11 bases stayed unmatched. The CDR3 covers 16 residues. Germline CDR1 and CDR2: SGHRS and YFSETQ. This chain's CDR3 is CASSFISGFTTNEQFF. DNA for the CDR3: TGCGCCAGCAGCTTTATTAGCGGGTTTACTACCAATGAGCAGTTCTTC. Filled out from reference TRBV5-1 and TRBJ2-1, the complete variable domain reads KAGVTQTPRYLIKTRGQQVTLSCSPISGHRSVSWYQQTPGQGLQFLFEYFSETQRNKGNFPGRFSGRQFSNSRSEMNVSTLELGDSALYLCASSFISGFTTNEQFFGPGTRLTVL.

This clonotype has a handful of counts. CDR3 bases: TGCAGTGCTACCTTCAGGGGACCGGTTAACTATGGCTACACCTTC. It codes for CSATFRGPVNYGYTF. This rearrangement joins TRBV20-1 to TRBJ1-2; D possibly corresponds to TRBD1 (6 bases). CDR1 and CDR2 (germline): DFQATT, SNEGSKA (reference sequence). Trimming pared 4 bases from V and 1 base from J, leaving 16 bases between. This CDR3 region has 15 residues.

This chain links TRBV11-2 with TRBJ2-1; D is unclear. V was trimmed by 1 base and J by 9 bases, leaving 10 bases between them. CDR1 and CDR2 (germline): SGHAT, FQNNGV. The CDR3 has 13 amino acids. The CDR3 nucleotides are TGTGCCAGCAGCTTAGGTACAGTAAGTGAGCAGTTCTTC. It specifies CASSLGTVSEQFF.

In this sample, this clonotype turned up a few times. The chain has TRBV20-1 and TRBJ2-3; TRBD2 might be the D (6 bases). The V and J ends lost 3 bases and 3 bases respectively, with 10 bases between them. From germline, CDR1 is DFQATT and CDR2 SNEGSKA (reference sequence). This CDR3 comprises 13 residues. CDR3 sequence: CSASRRETDTQYF. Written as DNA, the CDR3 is TGCAGTGCTAGTCGCCGGGAGACAGATACGCAGTATTTT.

As DNA, the CDR3 is TGTGCCAGCAGCCAACTCGAGACCTCTACCAACTATGGCTACACCTTC. This sequence encodes CASSQLETSTNYGYTF. The chain couples TRBV3-1 to TRBJ1-2, with D unresolved. Per the germline V gene, CDR1 is LGHDT and CDR2 is YNNKEL (reference sequence). This CDR3 is 16 amino acids long. V was trimmed by 2 bases and J by 2 bases, leaving 15 bases between them. Looking up the rest from reference TRBV3-1 and TRBJ1-2 gives the full variable domain: DTAVSQTPKYLVTQMGNDKSIKCEQNLGHDTMYWYKQDSKKFLKIMFSYNNKELIINETVPNRFSPKSPDKAHLNLHINSLELGDSAVYFCASSQLETSTNYGYTFGSGTRLTVV.

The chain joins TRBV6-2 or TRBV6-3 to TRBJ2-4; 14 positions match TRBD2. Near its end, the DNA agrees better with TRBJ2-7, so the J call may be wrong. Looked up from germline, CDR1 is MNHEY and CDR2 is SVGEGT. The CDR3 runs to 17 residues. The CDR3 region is CASSTATSGRARYEQYF. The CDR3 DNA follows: TGTGCCAGCAGTACCGCGACTAGCGGGAGGGCAAGGTACGAGCAGTACTTC.

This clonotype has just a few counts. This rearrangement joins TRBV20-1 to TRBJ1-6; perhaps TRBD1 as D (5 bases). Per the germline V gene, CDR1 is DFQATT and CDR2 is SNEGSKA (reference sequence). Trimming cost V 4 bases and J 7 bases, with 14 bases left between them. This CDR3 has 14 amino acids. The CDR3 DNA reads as TGCAGTGCTACGTCGTCAGGGAGGAATTCACCCCTCCACTTT. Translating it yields CSATSSGRNSPLHF.

The CDR3 DNA reads as TGTGCCAGCAGTGGACTAGCGGGGGGGCCGTACAATGAGCAGTACTTC. Amino acid sequence: CASSGLAGGPYNEQYF. The chain links TRBV6-6 to TRBJ2-7, with 15 bases matching TRBD2. V lost 5 bases to trimming and J lost 7 bases; unmatched junction nucleotides: 9. This CDR3 comprises 16 residues. Germline V gene sequence: CDR1 MNHNY, CDR2 SVGAGI (reference sequence).

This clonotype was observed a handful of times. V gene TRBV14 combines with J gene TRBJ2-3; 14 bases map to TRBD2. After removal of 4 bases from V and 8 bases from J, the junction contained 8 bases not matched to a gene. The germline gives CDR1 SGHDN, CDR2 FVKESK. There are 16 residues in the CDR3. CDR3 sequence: CASSLGLAGGEGTQYF. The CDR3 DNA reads TGTGCCAGCAGCCTAGGACTAGCGGGAGGAGAGGGTACGCAGTATTTT.

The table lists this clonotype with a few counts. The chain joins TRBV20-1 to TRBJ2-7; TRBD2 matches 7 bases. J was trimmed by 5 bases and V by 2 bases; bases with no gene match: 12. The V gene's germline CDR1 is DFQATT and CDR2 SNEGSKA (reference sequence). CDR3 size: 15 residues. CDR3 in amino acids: CSARLTSSGLNEQYF. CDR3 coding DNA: TGCAGTGCTAGACTCACTAGTAGCGGGCTAAACGAGCAGTACTTC.